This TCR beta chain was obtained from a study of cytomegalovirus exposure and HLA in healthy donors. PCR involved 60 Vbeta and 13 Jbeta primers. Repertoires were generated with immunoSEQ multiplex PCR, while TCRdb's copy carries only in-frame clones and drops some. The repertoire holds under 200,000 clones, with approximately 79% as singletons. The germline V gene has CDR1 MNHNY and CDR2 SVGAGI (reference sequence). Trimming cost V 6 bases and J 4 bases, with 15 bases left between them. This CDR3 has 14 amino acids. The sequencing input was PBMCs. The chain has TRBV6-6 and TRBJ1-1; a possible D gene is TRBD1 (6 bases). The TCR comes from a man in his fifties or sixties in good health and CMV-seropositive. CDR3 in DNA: TGTGCCAGCAGCAACCAGGGGCTAGGCACTGAAGCTTTCTTT. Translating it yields CASSNQGLGTEAFF.